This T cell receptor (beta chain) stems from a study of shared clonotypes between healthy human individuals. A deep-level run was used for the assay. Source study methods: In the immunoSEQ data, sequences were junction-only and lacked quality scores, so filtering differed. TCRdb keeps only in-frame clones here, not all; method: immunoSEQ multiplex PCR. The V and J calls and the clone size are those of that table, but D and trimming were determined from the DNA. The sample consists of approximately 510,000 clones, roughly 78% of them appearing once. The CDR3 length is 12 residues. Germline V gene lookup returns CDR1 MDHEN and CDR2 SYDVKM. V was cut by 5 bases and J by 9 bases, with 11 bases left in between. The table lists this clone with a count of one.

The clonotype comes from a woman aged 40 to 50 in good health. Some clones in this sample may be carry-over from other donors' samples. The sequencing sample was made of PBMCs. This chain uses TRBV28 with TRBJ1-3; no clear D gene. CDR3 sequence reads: CASSPQRITIYF. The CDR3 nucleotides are TGTGCCAGCAGTCCCCAAAGGATCACCATATATTTT.